This TCR beta chain comes out of a study of shared clonotypes between healthy human individuals. Across the whole study: CD4 naive and CD4 memory each took three plates per donor, while CD8 naive took two and CD8 memory one.

It was around 220 ng DNA, approximately 30,000 T cell genomes, that sorted-subset replicate PCRs used. Generated by immunoSEQ multiplex PCR, the TCRdb table keeps only in-frame clones and is missing some. The data show approximately 340,000 clones, around 72% seen once. The donor cohort consisted entirely of Caucasian adults residing in Nashville, Tennessee. This clone has only a few counts. The junction differs from germline at one of its ends, possibly a read error. The sequenced material came from memory CD4+ T cells sorted from blood. Subset specified: CD45RA-negative fraction. The origin of this receptor is a man younger than 45 in good health.

The CDR3 sequence is CASSLSLAINEQFF. DNA for the CDR3: TGTGCTAGCAGCTTATCACTAGCAATCAATGAGCAGTTCTTC. This chain connects TRBV7-7 to TRBJ2-1; a possible D gene is TRBD2 (6 bases). Germline CDR1 is SSHAT and CDR2 is FNYEAQ (reference sequence). This CDR3 is built from 14 residues.